The 17 T cell receptor beta chains reported below all come from one sample, sequenced in a study of cytotoxic CD8 clonotypes in ibrutinib-treated CLL. Repertoires were generated with immunoSEQ multiplex PCR, while TCRdb's copy carries only in-frame clones and drops some. This table holds approximately 340,000 clones, 67% found once. The material sequenced was PBMCs, taken after 36 months of ibrutinib treatment. These receptors came from a human donor with chronic lymphocytic leukemia.

The V call is TRBV27, the J call TRBJ1-6; the D is unclear. The ends were cut back, 2 bases at V and 0 bases at J, with 11 bases in the middle. In germline, CDR1 is MNHEY, CDR2 SMNVEV (reference sequence). The CDR3 has 17 residues. As DNA, the CDR3 is TGTGCCAGCAGTTTAACCCGTTTAAGCTCCTATAATTCACCCCTCCACTTT. Its translation: CASSLTRLSSYNSPLHF.

The count of this clone is one. J is TRBJ1-1 and V is TRBV7-9, with TRBD1 as a possible D gene (5 bases). V was pared by 1 base and J by 1 base, with 10 bases between. The CDR3 totals 15 residues. In germline, CDR1 is SEHNR, CDR2 FQNEAQ (reference sequence). The CDR3 nucleotides read TGTGCCAGCAGCTTAGGTGGAGGGGCGAACACTGAAGCTTTCTTT. This encodes CASSLGGGANTEAFF.

The chain combines TRBV7-8 with TRBJ1-6, with D uncertain. From germline, CDR1 is SGHVS and CDR2 FQNEAQ. V dropped 1 base and J dropped 10 bases, with 8 bases sitting between them. CDR3 length equals 13 residues. The CDR3 loop is CASSLVPGSPLHF. CDR3 sequence (DNA): TGTGCCAGCAGCTTAGTTCCGGGGTCACCCCTCCACTTT.

The chain employs TRBV7-9 and TRBJ2-2, with 8 bases matching TRBD2. The germline CDR1 and CDR2 sequences are SEHNR and FQNEAQ (reference sequence). The CDR3 runs 15 residues. With 5 bases clipped from V and 4 bases from J, the junction kept 6 bases outside the gene matches. The CDR3 sequence is CASSAPGGATGELFF. CDR3 nucleotides: TGTGCCAGCAGCGCGCCGGGGGGGGCCACCGGGGAGCTGTTTTTT. The full variable domain, its missing parts supplied by reference TRBV7-9 and TRBJ2-2, is DTGVSQNPRHKITKRGQNVTFRCDPISEHNRLYWYRQTLGQGPEFLTYFQNEAQLEKSRLLSDRFSAERPKGSFSTLEIQRTEQGDSAMYLCASSAPGGATGELFFGEGSRLTVL.

The gene calls are TRBV5-1 and TRBJ1-2; no clear D. Germline CDR1 is SGHRS and CDR2 is YFSETQ. This CDR3 comprises 15 residues. Trimming shortened V by 2 bases and J by 6 bases, and 17 bases separated the two germline ends. CDR3 region: CASSFHVWGQHGYTF. The CDR3 DNA reads as TGCGCCAGCAGCTTTCATGTATGGGGTCAACATGGCTACACCTTC.

The V gene is TRBV6-1, the J gene TRBJ2-1; 9 bases line up with TRBD1. Germline-derived CDR1 and CDR2 are MNHNS and SASEGT. Trimming removed 6 bases from V and 6 bases from J; junction bases left unmatched: 3. This CDR3 spans 13 amino acids. Here the CDR3 reads CASRGTGSNEQFF. CDR3 nucleotide sequence: TGTGCCAGCAGGGGGACAGGGAGCAATGAGCAGTTCTTC.

The chain is built from TRBV18 and TRBJ1-1, with D hard to call. The CDR3 runs to 15 residues. Trimming took 0 bases from V and 4 from J, leaving 12 bases between them. The germline CDR1 and CDR2 sequences are KGHSH and LQKENI. As DNA, the CDR3 is TGTGCCAGCTCACCACCCGGCCGGCGGGGCACTGAAGCTTTCTTT. Translation: CASSPPGRRGTEAFF.

Concerning this clone: Other DNA sequences in this sample translate to the same CDR3. The gene calls are TRBV18 and TRBJ2-1, with a weak D call TRBD2 (6 bases). The CDR3 sequence is 16 residues long. Between the trimmed V and J ends, which lost 1 base and 0 bases, there was a span of 10 bases. The germline V gene has CDR1 KGHSH and CDR2 LQKENI. CDR3 nucleotide sequence: TGTGCCAGCTCACCACTAGGAGGGAGCTCCTACAATGAGCAGTTCTTC. Translated: CASSPLGGSSYNEQFF.

The V gene is TRBV7-9, the J gene TRBJ1-1; D gene uncertain. From germline, CDR1 is SEHNR and CDR2 FQNEAQ (reference sequence). CDR3 length equals 15 residues. The V end lost 0 bases, the J end lost 1 base, and 9 bases lay between the germline ends. As DNA, the CDR3 is TGTGCCAGCAGCTTAGCGGGCAGCCCGAACACTGAAGCTTTCTTT. This translates into CASSLAGSPNTEAFF.

This clone appeared many times. CDR3 in amino acids: CASSFITPGTEAFF. DNA for the CDR3: TGTGCCAGCAGTTTTATCACTCCGGGAACTGAAGCTTTCTTT. This rearrangement joins TRBV27 to TRBJ1-1, with no clear D. Germline CDR1 and CDR2: MNHEY and SMNVEV (reference sequence). Deletions cut 3 bases from V and 5 bases from J, with 13 bases between. The CDR3 covers 14 residues.

This chain links TRBV7-6 with TRBJ2-1; 10 bases align to TRBD2. Germline-derived CDR1 and CDR2 are SGHVS and FNYEAQ. The CDR3 sequence is 16 residues long. V lost 4 bases, J lost 9 bases, and 12 bases stayed unmatched. Here the CDR3 reads CASSYRGLAGVGEQFF. DNA for the CDR3: TGTGCCAGCAGCTATCGAGGGCTAGCGGGAGTGGGTGAGCAGTTCTTC.

The chain links TRBV10-3 to TRBJ2-7; D assignment may be TRBD1 or TRBD2 (5 bases each). The germline V and J ends were trimmed by 5 bases and 4 bases, with 12 bases remaining between them. This CDR3 comprises 13 residues. Germline V gene lookup returns CDR1 ENHRY and CDR2 SYGVKD. This chain's CDR3 is CAISPGTAYEQYF. CDR3 in DNA: TGTGCCATCAGTCCGGGGACCGCTTACGAGCAGTACTTC.

This chain uses TRBV7-6 with TRBJ2-5, with D unclear. CDR3 length: 13 residues. Trimming pared 2 bases from V and 5 bases from J, leaving 9 bases between. Germline V gene data show CDR1 as SGHVS and CDR2 as FNYEAQ. The CDR3 region has the DNA TGTGCCAGCAGCTTAACCCTGGCGGAGACCCAGTACTTC. This translates into CASSLTLAETQYF.

This clone has a handful of counts. This chain connects TRBV27 to TRBJ2-2; 9 nucleotides align to TRBD1. The CDR3 covers 15 residues. Trimming removed 7 bases from V and 5 bases from J; junction bases left unmatched: 8. Germline-derived CDR1 and CDR2 are MNHEY and SMNVEV (reference sequence). The CDR3 region has the DNA TGTGCCAGCACCGAACAGGGGGCTAGGACCGGGGAGCTGTTTTTT. Translated, it gives CASTEQGARTGELFF.

The rearrangement joins TRBV11-2 to TRBJ2-7; weak D call: TRBD2 (5 bases). Trimming removed 5 bases at V and 4 bases at J, with 15 bases between. CDR1 is SGHAT, CDR2 FQNNGV, per germline. This CDR3 has 14 residues. The CDR3 is CASSSLTGFYEQYF. The CDR3 DNA is TGTGCCAGCAGCAGCCTCACGGGATTTTACGAGCAGTACTTC.

The chain couples TRBV11-3 to TRBJ2-2; D not resolved. Deletions cut 2 bases from V and 0 bases from J, with 4 bases between. This CDR3 comprises 14 residues. The germline V gene has CDR1 SGHNT and CDR2 YENEEA. The chain's CDR3 is CASSLQTNTGELFF. DNA for the CDR3: TGTGCCAGCAGCTTACAGACGAACACCGGGGAGCTGTTTTTT.

The chain is built from TRBV28 and TRBJ1-2, with D tentatively TRBD1 (6 bases). Trimming left V 8 bases short and J 9 bases short, with 13 bases between. Germline lookup yields CDR1 MDHEN and CDR2 SYDVKM. This CDR3 region has 11 residues. DNA for the CDR3: TGTGCCAGCTTTCAGGGGAGAAGCTACACCTTC. It yields the protein CASFQGRSYTF.